This T cell receptor beta chain was recovered during a study of blood T cells in healthy people across ages (dated by TCRdb to the mid-2010s). In terms of the full investigation: In model experiments, template switching captured roughly one uniquely barcoded TCR beta cDNA molecule for every two T cells. To track age-related changes in TCR beta repertoire diversity, the study relied on deep sequencing normalized with unique cDNA molecular identifiers. Four age groups were formed from the donors: young (average 16 years), middle-aged (approximately 39), aged (around 68) and long-lived (approximately 80). The study analyzed two additional independent replicas of 1 million unique cDNA reads from the same blood draw for two donors, one aged 18 to 30 and one aged 80 or older.

CDR1 MGHRA and CDR2 YSYEKL were looked up in the germline V gene. The CDR3 contains 13 residues, cysteine and phenylalanine counted. Only the CDR3 part of the read is kept: 39 bases, read in frame from the first base. V drops 4 bases and J drops 4 bases, leaving 10 bases in between. Library construction relied on 5' RACE. Sequenced on an Illumina HiSeq 2500. A second PCR of roughly 7 to 11 cycles was run with a J-beta primer mix and a sample-barcoded 5' primer. A unique molecular identifier was introduced onto each TCR beta cDNA molecule by a template-switch 5' adaptor carrying 12 random nucleotides. Each sample yielded at least 2.5 million CDR3-containing paired-end reads. First-strand cDNA was synthesized from all RNA with the Mint cDNA synthesis kit, primed by a TRBC-specific oligonucleotide. Following uracil-DNA glycosylase treatment, all cDNA underwent a first 18-cycle PCR with the universal primers M1SS and BC2_uni_R. In the authors' own workflow: For normalization, 1 million high-quality reads were randomly selected from each sample, with every read carrying a distinct molecular identifier. Instead of being binned into consensus sequences, reads that shared molecular identifiers were thrown out. MiTCR, set to a Q25 quality threshold and the strictest error-elimination algorithm, was used for CDR3 identification, clonotype clustering and error correction. A nonparametric unseen species model with Euler transformation was used to estimate lower-bound total TCR beta diversity. TCRdb itself trimmed the public reads at Q25 with fastp, ran MiXCR and retained productive beta chains. Every distinct CDR3 protein forms one entry, paired with its most common genes and DNA. The V and J calls and clone size come from TCRdb's table, not from the authors' own analysis. In this sample the table shows more than 500,000 distinct CDR3 sequences, roughly a quarter of which occur a single time. The top ten clones comprise over 3.5% of the sample.

Results and caveats for the whole study, not just this receptor: The long-lived group showed more naive CD4+ T cells, fewer expanded clones and increased TCR diversity than the aged group, suggesting age selection. Estimates of total diversity based on one million sequenced T cells were considered lower bounds and underestimates. As age increased, observed TCR beta diversity per million T cells dropped in a roughly linear way, and a significant reduction was already evident by age roughly 36. The percentage of naive T cells measured by flow cytometry correlated strongly with observed TCR beta diversity. Bulk unsorted PBMC profiling prevented conclusive comparison of naive and antigen-experienced compartments. The CMV infection status of donors was not known, potentially confounding age-related changes in expanded clonotypes.

Systemically healthy Caucasian individuals from Russia, 35 to 40 in total and aged about 6 to 100 years, were included as donors. Each donor gave roughly 9.5 milliliters of peripheral blood, collected into EDTA-treated Vacutainer tubes. PBMCs were isolated by Ficoll-Paque density-gradient centrifugation, with at least 7 million obtained per sample. Trizol reagent was used to extract total RNA from PBMCs, with at least 5 micrograms per sample. The percentages of naive CD45RAhigh/CD27high T cells were determined by flow cytometry on a PBMC aliquot from every donor. Concerning this clonotype itself: It lacks a known antigen. No quality values exist for individual bases; no much larger clone is one base distant.

The same data also contributed to another study, on T cells of mothers and their children. Reported in the second study: Nine systemically healthy Caucasian individuals served as donors, namely three mothers together with their six children. cDNA synthesis used all of the extracted RNA, with roughly 1.5 ug of RNA in each 15 ul reaction. In the second PCR, the M1S primer added sample barcodes and 2-4 random nucleotides. Each mother yielded over 9 million TCR beta CDR3 reads and each child 3 million to 3.5 million reads. Thymic selection shapes the output of TCR recombination in a similar way in related and unrelated pairs, and inherited differences have a minor effect. Normalized repertoire overlap in related mother-child pairs was always slightly higher than in unrelated mother-child pairs, but the difference was never significant. Persistent microchimeric T cell clones were not detected, at a sensitivity of 85 to 100 clones per million clonotypes. Deep NGS was used in the study to compare the TCR beta repertoires of mothers and children and to look for features that separate related mother-child pairs from unrelated individuals. Mothers averaged around 40 +/- 4 years of age and children averaged roughly 12 +/- 4 years. After adapters were ligated using NEBNext reagents, the libraries underwent 100+100 nt paired-end sequencing on an Illumina HiSeq 2000. To prevent cross-contamination, the mother and child libraries were prepared one month apart and sequenced in separate runs. For each donor, between about 450,000 and 2,300,000 distinct TCR beta clonotypes were identified. Naive TCR beta clonotypes were estimated from low-frequency clonotypes matched to each donor's FACS-determined naive share, without sorting.

The chain is assembled from TRBV4-1 and TRBJ1-1; the D gene cannot be resolved reliably. The material sequenced was blood. The clonotype was recovered from a boy between 2 and 10 years old in good health. The DNA reads as follows: TGCGCCAGCAGCCGACCCGGGGTCACTGAAGCTTTCTTT. Its translation is CASSRPGVTEAFF.